Shown below are 25 T cell receptor beta chains from a single sample sequenced in a study of blood T cell repertoires in COVID-19. Repertoires were generated with immunoSEQ multiplex PCR, while TCRdb's copy carries only in-frame clones and drops some. The sample lists about 100,000 clones; 70% to 80% were seen once. Sequences were obtained from peripheral blood. Source of these receptors: a woman between 70 and 85 years old with acute or convalescent COVID-19.

The CDR3 DNA reads TGTGCCAGCAGGGGACCCGGGGGTGAAGAGACCCAGTACTTC. It translates to CASRGPGGEETQYF. This chain connects TRBV6-5 to TRBJ2-5, with a tentative D call TRBD2 (6 bases). The CDR3 consists of 14 residues. Germline V gene lookup returns CDR1 MNHEY and CDR2 SVGAGI. Trimming took 6 bases from V and 3 from J, leaving 14 bases between them.

The chain links TRBV5-1 to TRBJ2-5, with 15 positions matching TRBD2. The junction had 5 bases not matched to a gene; V was cut back by 4 bases and J by 1 base. The CDR3 covers 17 residues. The germline gives CDR1 SGHRS, CDR2 YFSETQ. CDR3 bases: TGCGCCAGCAGCGAGGGACTAGCGGGGGGCATCCAAGAGACCCAGTACTTC. Its protein product is CASSEGLAGGIQETQYF.

This clone was found a few times. J is TRBJ2-7 and V is TRBV5-1; 9 nucleotides line up with TRBD1. With 5 bases clipped from V and 3 bases from J, the junction kept 18 bases outside the gene matches. The CDR3 is 18 residues long. Germline V gene sequence: CDR1 SGHRS, CDR2 YFSETQ. CDR3 region: CASSYRPPSGQGIYEQYF. CDR3 nucleotides: TGCGCCAGCAGTTACCGACCGCCTTCCGGACAGGGGATCTACGAGCAGTACTTC.

The V call is TRBV9, the J call TRBJ2-5; 11 bases agree with TRBD2. The CDR3 spans 17 residues. Unmatched junction bases numbered 13, after V lost 4 bases and J lost 5 bases. Per the germline V gene, CDR1 is SGDLS and CDR2 is YYNGEE. The CDR3 DNA reads TGTGCCAGCAGCAACCCAACTAGCGGGGGTTTCTCGGAGACCCAGTACTTC. Its translation: CASSNPTSGGFSETQYF.

The genes are TRBV27 and TRBJ1-2, with TRBD1 matching 8 bases. The CDR3 has 16 amino acids. J lost 5 bases, V lost 6 bases, and 14 bases had no gene match. The V gene's germline CDR1 is MNHEY and CDR2 SMNVEV (reference sequence). The CDR3 reads CASRGEAGTGEYGYTF. CDR3 DNA sequence: TGTGCCAGCAGGGGAGAAGCCGGGACAGGCGAGTATGGCTACACCTTC.

The chain couples TRBV11-2 to TRBJ1-4; TRBD1 matches 8 bases. This CDR3 is built from 17 residues. Looked up from germline, CDR1 is SGHAT and CDR2 is FQNNGV. The V and J ends lost 1 base and 8 bases, in that order; junction bases with no gene match: 12. Written as DNA, the CDR3 is TGTGCCAGCAGCTTAGGGTCGGGGACAGGTGTTAGAGAAAAACTGTTTTTT. It is translated as CASSLGSGTGVREKLFF.

Only one count was recorded for this clone. For the CDR3, the DNA is TGTGCCAGCAGTGAAAACGGATCCTCGGGCGGGGGTCGGGGATACGAGCAGTACGTC. Translation: CASSENGSSGGGRGYEQYV. This chain joins TRBV2 and TRBJ2-7, with 7 positions matching TRBD2. CDR1 and CDR2 (germline): SNHLY, FYNNEI. V lost 2 bases and J lost 4; bases outside the gene matches: 20. This CDR3 has 19 residues.

A few counts support this clone. J is TRBJ2-2 and V is TRBV5-1; TRBD1 is a possible D gene (6 bases). Germline values: CDR1 SGHRS, CDR2 YFSETQ. The CDR3 sequence is 17 residues long. Trimming pared 3 bases from V and 1 base from J, leaving 16 bases between. The CDR3, as DNA: TGCGCCAGCAGCTCAGGGGATTTAACAGGGAACACCGGGGAGCTGTTTTTT. It specifies CASSSGDLTGNTGELFF.

The V call is TRBV19, the J call TRBJ1-3, with a tentative D call TRBD1 (6 bases). V was clipped by 9 bases and J by 3 bases, with 12 bases between them. Germline V CDR1 and CDR2: LNHDA, SQIVND (reference sequence). There are 13 residues in the CDR3. CDR3 coding DNA: TGTGCCAGCAGGACAGAAAATGGAAACACCATATATTTT. Translating gives CASRTENGNTIYF.

The rearrangement uses TRBV28 and TRBJ1-3, with D unclear. V lost 1 base and J 3 bases, leaving 13 bases between the germline ends. Germline V gene sequence: CDR1 MDHEN, CDR2 SYDVKM. The CDR3 is made up of 16 amino acids. CDR3 in DNA: TGTGCCAGCAGTTTATTGGTAAACTCTGGTGGAAACACCATATATTTT. Protein product: CASSLLVNSGGNTIYF.

This rearrangement joins TRBV30 to TRBJ1-1, with D perhaps TRBD1 (5 bases). V lost 0 bases to trimming and J lost 5 bases, with 10 bases between them. CDR1 GTSNPN and CDR2 SVGIG come from the germline V gene (reference sequence). CDR3 length: 13 amino acids. For the CDR3, the DNA is TGTGCCTGGAGTGTAGGGGCCTGGACTGAAGCTTTCTTT. Encoded protein: CAWSVGAWTEAFF.

This chain connects TRBV11-1 to TRBJ2-3, with 9 bases aligning to TRBD2. CDR3 length: 16 residues. Germline V lookup: CDR1 SGHAT, CDR2 FQDESV (reference sequence). The trim removed 1 base at V and 5 bases at J, leaving 7 bases unmatched. CDR3 DNA: TGTGCCAGCAGCTTAGAACGGCGGGGGGGAGTAGATACGCAGTATTTT. Translating it yields CASSLERRGGVDTQYF.

This clone was recorded only once. The chain employs TRBV7-9 and TRBJ2-4; D possibly corresponds to TRBD2 (7 bases). Looked up from germline, CDR1 is SEHNR and CDR2 is FQNEAQ (reference sequence). The CDR3 length is 14 residues. The germline V and J ends were trimmed by 5 bases and 7 bases, with 15 bases remaining between them. CDR3 in amino acids: CASSPQGGGNIQYF. The DNA for the CDR3 is TGTGCCAGCAGCCCCCAAGGGGGGGGGAACATTCAGTACTTC.

This clone came up a few times. The chain recombines TRBV3-1 (or the pseudogene TRBV3-2) with TRBJ1-5; D gene ambiguous. The CDR3 extends over 12 amino acids. Germline values: CDR1 LGHDT, CDR2 YNNKEL (reference sequence). V lost 6 bases, J lost 0 bases, and 3 bases lay in between. CDR3 residues: CASSHSNQPQHF. Written as DNA, the CDR3 is TGTGCCAGCAGTCATAGCAATCAGCCCCAGCATTTT.

The CDR3 region is CASSLKSSPGNTIYF. DNA for the CDR3: TGTGCCAGCAGCTTGAAGTCCAGTCCTGGAAACACCATATATTTT. This sequence joins TRBV5-4 and TRBJ1-3; D is ambiguous. Trimming stripped 1 base from V and 2 bases from J, with 10 bases between. This CDR3 contains 15 residues. The germline gives CDR1 SGHNT, CDR2 YYREEE (reference sequence).

This clone occurred many times. V usage is TRBV7-7 and J usage is TRBJ2-7; 7 bases map to TRBD1. The CDR3 extends over 16 amino acids. Trimming cost V 5 bases and J 4 bases; bases outside gene matches: 14. Germline V gene lookup returns CDR1 SSHAT and CDR2 FNYEAQ (reference sequence). In nucleotides, the CDR3 is TGTGCCAGCAGCCCATTGATTGGGGGACAGCGATACGAGCAGTACTTC. It is translated as CASSPLIGGQRYEQYF.

The V gene is TRBV14, the J gene TRBJ1-1, with D unresolved. With 3 bases removed from V and 0 bases from J, the gap between germline ends came to 8 bases. Looked up from germline, CDR1 is SGHDN and CDR2 is FVKESK. The CDR3 has 14 residues. The CDR3 coding sequence is TGTGCCAGCAGCCACGATCTATTGAACACTGAAGCTTTCTTT. This encodes CASSHDLLNTEAFF.

J is TRBJ2-3 and V is TRBV5-5, with TRBD2 as a possible D gene (6 bases). Between the trimmed V and J ends, which lost 4 bases and 0 bases, there was a span of 15 bases. The CDR3 has 16 amino acids. Per germline, CDR1 SGHKS and CDR2 YYEKEE (reference sequence). The CDR3 nucleotides read TGTGCCAGCAGCCGGGGGACGGGCGCTAGCACAGATACGCAGTATTTT. It translates to CASSRGTGASTDTQYF.

The chain joins TRBV20-1 to TRBJ2-5; no clear D gene. The germline V and J ends were trimmed by 6 bases and 5 bases, with 7 bases remaining between them. The CDR3 covers 10 residues. Germline loops: CDR1 DFQATT, CDR2 SNEGSKA (reference sequence). For the CDR3, the DNA is TGCAGTGCCCCGACTGAGACCCAGTACTTC. Amino acid sequence: CSAPTETQYF.

The chain employs TRBV15 and TRBJ1-5, with 10 bases that match TRBD1. CDR3 length: 14 amino acids. The V segment lost 3 bases and the J segment 7 bases; nucleotides outside the gene matches: 3. Germline CDR1 LNHNV, CDR2 YYDKDF (reference sequence). The CDR3 DNA reads as TGTGCCACCAGCAGTAGGGACAGGGGACAGCCCCAGCATTTT. Residues: CATSSRDRGQPQHF.

CDR3 region: CASSAWDRVTDTQYF. As DNA, the CDR3 is TGTGCCAGCAGCGCTTGGGACAGGGTCACAGATACGCAGTATTTT. The V and J genes are TRBV9 and TRBJ2-3; TRBD1 agrees at 9 bases. The V gene end was trimmed by 3 bases and the J gene end by 2 bases; junction bases not matched to a gene: 4. This CDR3 is 15 amino acids long. The germline gives CDR1 SGDLS, CDR2 YYNGEE.

The CDR3 is CASSWTRQVTGELFF. The CDR3 region has the DNA TGCGCCAGCAGCTGGACCAGACAGGTTACCGGGGAGCTGTTTTTT. The chain has TRBV5-1 and TRBJ2-2; D perhaps matches TRBD1 (6 bases). In germline, CDR1 is SGHRS, CDR2 YFSETQ. The CDR3 spans 15 residues. V shed 3 bases and J shed 5 bases, with 14 bases lying between them.

This clone was seen a few times. The chain recombines TRBV14 with TRBJ1-6, with 10 nucleotides matching TRBD1. V lost 6 bases to trimming and J lost 7 bases; unmatched junction nucleotides: 3. The CDR3 length is 14 residues. Germline CDR1 is SGHDN and CDR2 is FVKESK. Here the CDR3 reads CASRGQGRNSPLHF. CDR3 coding DNA: TGTGCCAGCAGGGGACAGGGGCGAAATTCACCCCTCCACTTT.

This clone was found once. The chain carries TRBV2 and TRBJ1-1, with D possibly matching TRBD1 (5 bases). Trimming took 5 bases from V and 1 from J, leaving 14 bases between them. Germline V gives CDR1 SNHLY, CDR2 FYNNEI. CDR3 length: 15 amino acids. The CDR3 DNA reads as TGTGCCAGCAGTTCTAACCTCGGGGGGAACACTGAAGCTTTCTTT. Residues: CASSSNLGGNTEAFF. Complete variable domain (other parts from reference TRBV2 and TRBJ1-1): EPEVTQTPSHQVTQMGQEVILRCVPISNHLYFYWYRQILGQKVEFLVSFYNNEISEKSEIFDDQFSVERPDGSNFTLKIRSTKLEDSAMYFCASSSNLGGNTEAFFGQGTRLTVV.

The J gene is TRBJ2-7, the V gene TRBV3-1 (or the pseudogene TRBV3-2); D unresolved. This CDR3 is 11 amino acids long. With 3 bases removed from V and 2 bases from J, the gap between germline ends came to 2 bases. CDR1 and CDR2 from the germline V gene are LGHDT and YNNKEL (reference sequence). The CDR3 coding sequence is TGTGCCAGCAGCCACGCCTACGAGCAGTACTTC. Translated, it gives CASSHAYEQYF.